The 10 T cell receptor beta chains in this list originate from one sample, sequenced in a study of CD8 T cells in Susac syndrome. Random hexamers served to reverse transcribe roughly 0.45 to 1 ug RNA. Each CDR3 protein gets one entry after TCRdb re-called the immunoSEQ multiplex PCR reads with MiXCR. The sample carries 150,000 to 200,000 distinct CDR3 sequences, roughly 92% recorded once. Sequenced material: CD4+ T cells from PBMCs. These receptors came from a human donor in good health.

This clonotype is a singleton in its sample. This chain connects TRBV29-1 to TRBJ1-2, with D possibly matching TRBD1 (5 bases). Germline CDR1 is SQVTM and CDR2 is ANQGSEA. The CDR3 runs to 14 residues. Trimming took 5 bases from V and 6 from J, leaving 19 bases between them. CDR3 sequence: CSVYGQGIVHGYTF. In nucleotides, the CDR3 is TGCAGCGTTTACGGGCAGGGCATCGTCCATGGCTACACCTTC.

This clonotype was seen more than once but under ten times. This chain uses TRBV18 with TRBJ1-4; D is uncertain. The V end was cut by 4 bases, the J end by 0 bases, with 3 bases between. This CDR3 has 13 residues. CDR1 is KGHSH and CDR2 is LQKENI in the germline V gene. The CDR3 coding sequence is TGTGCCAGCTCACGGGCAACTAATGAAAAACTGTTTTTT. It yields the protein CASSRATNEKLFF. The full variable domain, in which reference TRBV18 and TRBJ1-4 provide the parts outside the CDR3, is NAGVMQNPRHLVRRRGQEARLRCSPMKGHSHVYWYRQLPEEGLKFMVYLQKENIIDESGMPKERFSAEFPKEGPSILRIQQVVRGDSAAYFCASSRATNEKLFFGSGTQLSVL.

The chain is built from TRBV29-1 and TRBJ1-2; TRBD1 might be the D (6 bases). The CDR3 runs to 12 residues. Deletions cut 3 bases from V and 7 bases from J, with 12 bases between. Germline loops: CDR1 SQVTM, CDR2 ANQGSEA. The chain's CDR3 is CSVEPQGFGYTF. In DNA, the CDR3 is TGCAGCGTTGAGCCACAGGGCTTTGGCTACACCTTC.

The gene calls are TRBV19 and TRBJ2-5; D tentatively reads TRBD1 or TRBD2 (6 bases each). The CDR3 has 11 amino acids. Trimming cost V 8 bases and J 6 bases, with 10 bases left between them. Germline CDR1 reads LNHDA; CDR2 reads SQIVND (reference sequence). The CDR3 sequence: CASGGGKTQYF. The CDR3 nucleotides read TGTGCCAGTGGAGGGGGAAAGACCCAGTACTTC.

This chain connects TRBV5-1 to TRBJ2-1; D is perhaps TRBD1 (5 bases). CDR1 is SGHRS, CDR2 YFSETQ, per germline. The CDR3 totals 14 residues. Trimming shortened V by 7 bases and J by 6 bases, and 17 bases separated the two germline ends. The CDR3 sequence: CASSLRPQGNEQFF. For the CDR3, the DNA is TGCGCCAGCTCCCTCCGCCCCCAGGGCAATGAGCAGTTCTTC.

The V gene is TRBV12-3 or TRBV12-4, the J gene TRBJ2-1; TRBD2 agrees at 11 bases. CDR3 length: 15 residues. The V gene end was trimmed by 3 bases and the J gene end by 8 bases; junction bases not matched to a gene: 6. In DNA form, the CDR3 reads TGTGCCAGCAGTTTGACGTTAGCGGGGGGGCATGAGCAGTTCTTC. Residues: CASSLTLAGGHEQFF.

DNA of the CDR3: TGTGCCAGCAGCTTGGCCCTAAAACGACAGGGCGGGGAGCTGTTTTTT. It yields the protein CASSLALKRQGGELFF. The J gene is TRBJ2-2, the V gene TRBV5-4; 7 positions match TRBD1. The germline V gene has CDR1 SGHNT and CDR2 YYREEE (reference sequence). The CDR3 runs 16 residues. The junction had 9 bases not matched to a gene; V was cut back by 0 bases and J by 7 bases.

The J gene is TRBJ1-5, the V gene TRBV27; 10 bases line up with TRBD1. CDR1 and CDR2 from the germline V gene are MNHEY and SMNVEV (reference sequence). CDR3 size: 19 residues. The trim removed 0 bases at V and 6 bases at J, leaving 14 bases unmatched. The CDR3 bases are TGTGCCAGCAGTTTATCGATGGTCCCCGGGACAGGGGCCACTCAGCCCCAGCATTTT. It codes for CASSLSMVPGTGATQPQHF.

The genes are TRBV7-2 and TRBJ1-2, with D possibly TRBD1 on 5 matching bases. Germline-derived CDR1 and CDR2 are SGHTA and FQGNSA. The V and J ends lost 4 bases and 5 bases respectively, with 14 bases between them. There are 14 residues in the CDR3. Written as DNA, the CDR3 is TGTGCCAGCAGCTCAACCCGACCAGGGTATGGCTACACCTTC. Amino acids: CASSSTRPGYGYTF.

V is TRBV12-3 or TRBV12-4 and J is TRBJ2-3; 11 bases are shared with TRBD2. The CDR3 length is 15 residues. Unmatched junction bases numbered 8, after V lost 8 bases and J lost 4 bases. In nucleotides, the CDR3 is TGTGCCAGCGGACGACTAGCGGGGAGTGCAGATACGCAGTATTTT. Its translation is CASGRLAGSADTQYF.